A single sample is the source of the 30 T cell receptor beta chains below, sequenced in a study of cytomegalovirus exposure and HLA in healthy donors listed by TCRdb under 2017. Libraries were built with the immunoSEQ multiplex PCR assay. The multiplex PCR relied on a mix of 60 forward primers for TCR Vbeta segments and 13 reverse primers for TCR Jbeta segments. The table was pulled from immuneACCESS by TCRdb, which kept in-frame rearrangements only. Such tables lose some clones; where checked, under half of the loss comes from unresolved V genes, and the rest has no known cause. For this sample the table gives under 200,000 clones, of which roughly two thirds were detected only once. The ten largest clones represent around 5% of the sample. Input material: PBMCs. The receptors here all came from a woman aged 18-29 years in good health and CMV-seropositive.

As regards this clone: A read error may produce the germline difference seen at one junction end. The chain links TRBV7-9 to TRBJ2-7, with a weak D call TRBD1 (5 bases). The germline V gene has CDR1 SEHNR and CDR2 FQNEAQ (reference sequence). This CDR3 has 14 amino acids. CDR3: CSSSLEGHDYEQYF. The DNA for the CDR3 is TGTTCCAGCAGCTTAGAAGGACATGACTACGAGCAGTACTTC.

The CDR3 here is CAWSQLLIPRTSGVNNEQFF. In nucleotides, the CDR3 is TGTGCCTGGAGCCAGCTACTCATTCCGAGGACTAGCGGGGTAAACAATGAGCAGTTCTTC. This chain joins TRBV30 and TRBJ2-1; 12 bases line up with TRBD2. Germline CDR1 GTSNPN, CDR2 SVGIG (reference sequence). V was pared by 3 bases and J by 5 bases, with 20 bases of the junction left unmatched. This CDR3 contains 20 residues.

The sample holds one count of this clone. V gene TRBV7-3 combines with J gene TRBJ2-3; TRBD1 might be the D (7 bases). CDR1 is SGHTA and CDR2 is FQGTGA in the germline V gene. CDR3 length: 14 residues. The V and J ends lost 3 bases and 6 bases respectively, with 13 bases between them. The CDR3 nucleotides read TGTGCCAGCAGCTTTCAGGGGGGTGTCGATACGCAGTATTTT. Encoded protein: CASSFQGGVDTQYF.

This clone was observed once. The CDR3 DNA sequence: TGTGCCAGCAGACCATGGGGGGTGCAAGAGACCCAGTACTTC. Protein sequence: CASRPWGVQETQYF. The chain couples TRBV6-5 to TRBJ2-5; D might be TRBD2 (6 bases). The germline V gene encodes CDR1 MNHEY and CDR2 SVGAGI. The germline V and J ends were trimmed by 6 bases and 2 bases, with 13 bases remaining between them. The CDR3 totals 14 residues.

This chain links TRBV19 with TRBJ2-3, with TRBD1 matching over 10 bases. The ends lost 7 bases at V and 4 bases at J; junction bases unmatched: 11. This CDR3 is 16 amino acids long. Germline lookup yields CDR1 LNHDA and CDR2 SQIVND (reference sequence). CDR3: CASTDSTGGRPDTQYF. The CDR3 DNA follows: TGTGCCAGTACCGACTCGACAGGGGGCCGCCCAGATACGCAGTATTTT. Supplemented by reference TRBV19 and TRBJ2-3, the full variable domain reads DGGITQSPKYLFRKEGQNVTLSCEQNLNHDAMYWYRQDPGQGLRLIYYSQIVNDFQKGDIAEGYSVSREKKESFPLTVTSAQKNPTAFYLCASTDSTGGRPDTQYFGPGTRLTVL.

The V call is TRBV6-1, the J call TRBJ1-2; the D gene is possibly TRBD1 (5 bases). The V gene's germline CDR1 is MNHNS and CDR2 SASEGT. This CDR3 comprises 13 residues. Deletions cut 6 bases from V and 2 bases from J, with 10 bases between. CDR3 nucleotides: TGTGCCAGCAGAGGGGACTCGAACTATGGCTACACCTTC. This encodes CASRGDSNYGYTF.

The gene calls are TRBV5-4 and TRBJ1-5, with D tentatively TRBD1 (5 bases). Germline V lookup: CDR1 SGHNT, CDR2 YYREEE (reference sequence). The CDR3 length is 13 residues. V was cut by 4 bases and J by 9 bases, with 14 bases left in between. The CDR3 region is CASSPDGGGPQHF. The CDR3 DNA sequence: TGTGCCAGCAGCCCCGACGGCGGGGGGCCCCAGCATTTT.

There are a few counts of this clone. The chain is built from TRBV5-1 and TRBJ1-4; D remains ambiguous. Germline V gene sequence: CDR1 SGHRS, CDR2 YFSETQ. The CDR3 sequence is 13 residues long. The V end lost 0 bases, the J end lost 5 bases, and 5 bases lay between the germline ends. DNA for the CDR3: TGCGCCAGCAGCTTGGGTGCGAATGAAAAACTGTTTTTT. It translates to CASSLGANEKLFF.

The chain has TRBV10-3 and TRBJ2-5, with 8 bases lining up with TRBD1. Germline values: CDR1 ENHRY, CDR2 SYGVKD. This CDR3 has 16 amino acids. The V segment lost 0 bases and the J segment 5 bases; nucleotides outside the gene matches: 8. CDR3 coding DNA: TGTGCCATCAGTGAGTCCAGGACAGGGATAAGGGAGACCCAGTACTTC. It specifies CAISESRTGIRETQYF.

J is TRBJ1-3 and V is TRBV5-6; perhaps TRBD1 as D (5 bases). Germline V lookup: CDR1 SGHDT, CDR2 YYEEEE. This CDR3 is built from 15 residues. V shed 3 bases and J shed 5 bases, with 15 bases lying between them. The CDR3 DNA reads TGTGCCAGCAGCTCCTCCAGGGTAACAAGAAACACCATATATTTT. Translating gives CASSSSRVTRNTIYF.

The chain links TRBV2 to TRBJ1-5, with a weak D call TRBD1 (6 bases). The CDR3 has 16 residues. V gave up 2 bases and J gave up 0 bases, with 11 bases separating them. Germline V gene data show CDR1 as SNHLY and CDR2 as FYNNEI. The CDR3 is CASSERAGDSNQPQHF. The CDR3 coding sequence is TGTGCCAGCAGTGAACGGGCAGGGGATAGCAATCAGCCCCAGCATTTT. The full variable domain, rest sourced from reference TRBV2 and TRBJ1-5, is EPEVTQTPSHQVTQMGQEVILRCVPISNHLYFYWYRQILGQKVEFLVSFYNNEISEKSEIFDDQFSVERPDGSNFTLKIRSTKLEDSAMYFCASSERAGDSNQPQHFGDGTRLSIL.

The rearrangement links TRBV28 to TRBJ2-7; 10 bases agree with TRBD1. Germline loops: CDR1 MDHEN, CDR2 SYDVKM. The CDR3 is made up of 13 amino acids. V gave up 8 bases and J gave up 3 bases; unmatched junction bases: 4. The CDR3 DNA follows: TGTGCCAGCGTTCGGACAGGGGGCTACGAGCAGTACTTC. Protein sequence: CASVRTGGYEQYF.

The V and J genes are TRBV11-2 and TRBJ2-6; D is ambiguous. The CDR3 contains 15 residues. CDR1 is SGHAT, CDR2 FQNNGV, per germline. The V and J ends lost 3 bases and 1 base respectively, with 7 bases between them. This chain's CDR3 is CASSFSSSGANVLTF. Written as DNA, the CDR3 is TGTGCCAGCAGCTTTTCGAGTTCTGGGGCCAACGTCCTGACTTTC.

The chain is built from TRBV19 and TRBJ2-2; a possible D gene is TRBD1 (5 bases). Per the germline V gene, CDR1 is LNHDA and CDR2 is SQIVND (reference sequence). The CDR3 runs 14 residues. V lost 5 bases to trimming and J lost 4 bases, with 11 bases between them. In DNA, the CDR3 is TGTGCCAGTAGTGCCAGGGATACCACCGGGGAGCTGTTTTTT. Translated: CASSARDTTGELFF.

V and J are TRBV6-1 and TRBJ2-1; D not resolved. Germline values: CDR1 MNHNS, CDR2 SASEGT. Between the trimmed V and J ends, which lost 5 bases and 10 bases, there was a span of 9 bases. This CDR3 comprises 11 residues. The CDR3, as DNA: TGTGCCAGCAGTCGCGGAATAGAGCAGTTCTTC. The encoded protein is CASSRGIEQFF.

This clone was observed a few times. For the CDR3, the DNA is TGTGCCAGCAGTGTTGGAGGGGGGGCGAATGAGCAGTTCTTC. Its translation: CASSVGGGANEQFF. This rearrangement joins TRBV2 to TRBJ2-1; possible D gene TRBD2, 7 bases. V lost 4 bases to trimming and J lost 7 bases, with 14 bases between them. Germline CDR1 reads SNHLY; CDR2 reads FYNNEI. The CDR3 spans 14 residues.

The genes are TRBV27 and TRBJ2-1; 7 bases agree with TRBD1. CDR3 size: 16 residues. J lost 4 bases, V lost 4 bases, and 10 bases had no gene match. The germline CDR1 and CDR2 sequences are MNHEY and SMNVEV (reference sequence). CDR3 nucleotide sequence: TGTGCCAGCAGTTCTACTACAGGGGAAAAATACAATGAGCAGTTCTTC. Translated: CASSSTTGEKYNEQFF.

The chain employs TRBV18 and TRBJ1-3, with a possible D match to TRBD1 (5 bases). V was cut by 3 bases and J by 0 bases, with 12 bases left in between. The CDR3 has 16 residues. Germline CDR1 is KGHSH and CDR2 is LQKENI. Here the CDR3 reads CASSPLDTYSGNTIYF. The CDR3 DNA sequence: TGTGCCAGCTCACCGTTGGACACTTACTCTGGAAACACCATATATTTT.

V is TRBV5-1 and J is TRBJ2-2, with D perhaps TRBD1 (6 bases). The CDR3 consists of 16 residues. The germline V gene encodes CDR1 SGHRS and CDR2 YFSETQ. The V and J ends lost 0 bases and 2 bases respectively, with 11 bases between them. The CDR3 bases are TGCGCCAGCAGCTTGGCAAAGGACAGTAACACCGGGGAGCTGTTTTTT. Its protein is CASSLAKDSNTGELFF. Filled out from reference TRBV5-1 and TRBJ2-2, the complete variable domain reads KAGVTQTPRYLIKTRGQQVTLSCSPISGHRSVSWYQQTPGQGLQFLFEYFSETQRNKGNFPGRFSGRQFSNSRSEMNVSTLELGDSALYLCASSLAKDSNTGELFFGEGSRLTVL.

This chain uses TRBV5-4 with TRBJ2-2, with 7 bases fitting TRBD2. With 1 base clipped from V and 5 bases from J, the junction kept 5 bases outside the gene matches. The CDR3 spans 15 residues. The germline gives CDR1 SGHNT, CDR2 YYREEE (reference sequence). This chain's CDR3 is CASSLQWTRTGELFF. DNA for the CDR3: TGTGCCAGCAGCTTGCAATGGACTAGGACCGGGGAGCTGTTTTTT.

The gene calls are TRBV18 and TRBJ1-1; TRBD1 might be the D (5 bases). CDR1 and CDR2 from the germline V gene are KGHSH and LQKENI. V was pared by 0 bases and J by 3 bases, with 11 bases between. There are 15 residues in the CDR3. In DNA form, the CDR3 reads TGTGCCAGCTCACCACCGTGGGGAGGGGACACTGAAGCTTTCTTT. This gives the protein CASSPPWGGDTEAFF.

In its sample, this clone was seen a few times. This chain connects TRBV11-2 to TRBJ2-5; TRBD2 agrees at 7 bases. V lost 0 bases, J lost 7 bases, and 5 bases stayed unmatched. Germline CDR1 SGHAT, CDR2 FQNNGV. The CDR3 is 14 amino acids. The CDR3 here is CASSLDGEGGTQYF. The CDR3 coding sequence is TGTGCCAGCAGCTTAGACGGGGAGGGAGGGACCCAGTACTTC.

This chain links TRBV27 with TRBJ2-2; perhaps TRBD1 as D (5 bases). Germline-derived CDR1 and CDR2 are MNHEY and SMNVEV (reference sequence). Trimming left V 7 bases short and J 3 bases short, with 15 bases between. CDR3 length: 15 amino acids. The CDR3 is CASKGPGRDTGELFF. The CDR3 bases are TGTGCCAGCAAGGGGCCAGGAAGGGACACCGGGGAGCTGTTTTTT.

V usage is TRBV28 and J usage is TRBJ2-3; 7 nucleotides align to TRBD2. Germline trimming cut 5 bases from V and 2 bases from J; bases unmatched to any gene: 10. Germline loops: CDR1 MDHEN, CDR2 SYDVKM. The CDR3 is 16 amino acids. The CDR3 nucleotides read TGTGCCAGCAGTCGAGACGGGGGGACCCTCACAGATACGCAGTATTTT. Protein sequence: CASSRDGGTLTDTQYF.

The chain uses TRBV6-5 and TRBJ2-5, with D perhaps matching TRBD2 (6 bases). Trimming removed 6 bases at V and 4 bases at J, with 18 bases between. Germline CDR1 reads MNHEY; CDR2 reads SVGAGI. The CDR3 has 15 residues. CDR3: CASRTGLTDGETQYF. The CDR3 coding sequence is TGTGCCAGCAGAACAGGACTAACGGACGGAGAGACCCAGTACTTC.

This rearrangement joins TRBV30 to TRBJ1-2; 7 bases are a match to TRBD1. V gave up 0 bases and J gave up 5 bases; unmatched junction bases: 6. CDR3 size: 14 residues. CDR1 GTSNPN and CDR2 SVGIG come from the germline V gene (reference sequence). Here the CDR3 reads CAWSVTGVAYGYTF. CDR3 nucleotides: TGTGCCTGGAGTGTAACAGGGGTTGCGTATGGCTACACCTTC.

This chain joins TRBV27 and TRBJ1-5, with TRBD1 matching over 7 bases. Germline values: CDR1 MNHEY, CDR2 SMNVEV (reference sequence). The CDR3 length is 16 residues. The trim removed 6 bases at V and 9 bases at J, leaving 17 bases unmatched. The CDR3 spells CASSPTGTDIKGPQHF. The CDR3 nucleotides read TGTGCCAGCAGCCCCACTGGGACAGACATAAAGGGGCCCCAGCATTTT.

The V and J genes are TRBV5-1 and TRBJ2-3, with 8 bases that match TRBD1. Germline assignment: CDR1 SGHRS and CDR2 YFSETQ. After removal of 0 bases from V and 4 bases from J, the junction contained 7 bases not matched to a gene. CDR3 length: 16 amino acids. The CDR3 region has the DNA TGCGCCAGCAGCTTGGGGACAGGGCCTGTGGCAGATACGCAGTATTTT. This encodes CASSLGTGPVADTQYF.

The table lists this clone with a few counts. This rearrangement joins TRBV5-5 to TRBJ1-1; D is perhaps TRBD1 (5 bases). From germline, CDR1 is SGHKS and CDR2 YYEKEE (reference sequence). CDR3 length equals 14 residues. V gave up 5 bases and J gave up 3 bases, with 14 bases separating them. In DNA, the CDR3 is TGTGCCAGCAGGTATGGTTGGGGGGACACTGAAGCTTTCTTT. Protein sequence: CASRYGWGDTEAFF. Filled out from reference TRBV5-5 and TRBJ1-1, the complete variable domain reads DAGVTQSPTHLIKTRGQQVTLRCSPISGHKSVSWYQQVLGQGPQFIFQYYEKEERGRGNFPDRFSARQFPNYSSELNVNALLLGDSALYLCASRYGWGDTEAFFGQGTRLTVV.

This chain uses TRBV6-5 with TRBJ2-7; 10 nucleotides align to TRBD1. The CDR3 sequence is 15 residues long. Germline CDR1 MNHEY, CDR2 SVGAGI. The junction had 10 bases not matched to a gene; V was cut back by 5 bases and J by 6 bases. The CDR3 DNA sequence: TGTGCCAGCAGTCGAAAGCCGGGACAGGGGTCCGAGCAGTACTTC. This gives the protein CASSRKPGQGSEQYF.